One sample yielded the 9 T cell receptor beta chains listed below, sequenced in a study of radiation and T cells in renal cell carcinoma. This sample's treatment: treatment-naive control, cytoreductive nephrectomy. Only in-frame clones appear in the TCRdb table, and some are missing; sequencing was by immunoSEQ multiplex PCR. The sample has about 24,000 clones, over 45% seen once. The sample in question was tumor tissue, obtained from a patient whose treatment was nephrectomy without radiotherapy. These receptors were collected from a man aged 40-49 years with renal cell carcinoma.

The chain uses TRBV2 and TRBJ2-1; D unresolved. This CDR3 spans 12 amino acids. Germline loops: CDR1 SNHLY, CDR2 FYNNEI. V was shortened by 7 bases and J by 6 bases, with 10 bases between the two germline ends. CDR3 protein: CASIRAGNEQFF. The CDR3 DNA sequence: TGTGCCAGCATCCGGGCAGGCAATGAGCAGTTCTTC. Complete variable domain (other parts from reference TRBV2 and TRBJ2-1): EPEVTQTPSHQVTQMGQEVILRCVPISNHLYFYWYRQILGQKVEFLVSFYNNEISEKSEIFDDQFSVERPDGSNFTLKIRSTKLEDSAMYFCASIRAGNEQFFGPGTRLTVL.

Only one count was recorded for this clone. This sequence joins TRBV6-5 and TRBJ1-2, with D perhaps TRBD1 (5 bases). The CDR3 spans 11 residues. With 5 bases removed from V and 8 bases from J, the gap between germline ends came to 9 bases. Germline-derived CDR1 and CDR2 are MNHEY and SVGAGI. This CDR3 is CASSGWGGYTF. The CDR3 bases are TGTGCCAGCAGTGGGTGGGGCGGCTACACCTTC.

This sequence joins TRBV4-3 and TRBJ2-3; 7 nucleotides align to TRBD1. The CDR3 is 16 amino acids. CDR1 LGHNA and CDR2 YSLEER come from the germline V gene. V shed 1 base and J 5 bases; nucleotides not matched to a gene: 9. The CDR3 region is CASSQGRGGYEDTQYF. In DNA form, the CDR3 reads TGCGCCAGCAGCCAAGGCAGAGGGGGCTATGAAGATACGCAGTATTTT.

The rearrangement uses TRBV7-2 and TRBJ1-1; 8 bases agree with TRBD1. CDR3 size: 11 residues. CDR1 and CDR2 (germline): SGHTA, FQGNSA. The junction had 5 bases not matched to a gene; V was cut back by 6 bases and J by 11 bases. The CDR3 DNA sequence: TGTGCCAGCAGGCGCACAGGGGGGGCTTTCTTT. Translation gives CASRRTGGAFF.

This sequence joins TRBV29-1 and TRBJ2-7; 11 bases are shared with TRBD2. The trim removed 6 bases at V and 4 bases at J, leaving 14 bases unmatched. CDR1 is SQVTM and CDR2 is ANQGSEA in the germline V gene. The CDR3 is made up of 16 amino acids. The chain's CDR3 is CSVEGVAGGNRYEQYF. In nucleotides, the CDR3 is TGCAGCGTAGAGGGAGTAGCGGGAGGGAACAGATACGAGCAGTACTTC.

The chain links TRBV6-6 to TRBJ1-4; D not certain. Germline CDR1 is MNHNY and CDR2 is SVGAGI (reference sequence). Between the trimmed V and J ends, which lost 3 bases and 7 bases, there was a span of 12 bases. The CDR3 length is 14 residues. The CDR3 reads CASSYGWGGEKLFF. In nucleotides, the CDR3 is TGTGCCAGCAGTTATGGCTGGGGAGGTGAAAAACTGTTTTTT.

This clone was counted only a few times. The chain links TRBV5-3 to TRBJ1-1, with D possibly TRBD1 on 5 matching bases. TRBV5-3 qualifies as an ORF whose function is uncertain. The CDR3 is made up of 12 amino acids. V was shortened by 5 bases and J by 4 bases, with 9 bases between the two germline ends. The CDR3 nucleotides are TGTGCCAGAAGGGGGGGTAGCACTGAAGCTTTCTTT. Encoded protein: CARRGGSTEAFF.

This clone has more than one count but fewer than ten. The chain links TRBV7-8 to TRBJ1-5; 8 bases agree with TRBD1. V shed 2 bases and J 3 bases; nucleotides not matched to a gene: 6. Germline V gene data show CDR1 as SGHVS and CDR2 as FQNEAQ. The CDR3 contains 16 residues. CDR3 sequence: CASSLLLQGVNQPQHF. The CDR3 DNA reads TGTGCCAGCAGCTTACTATTACAGGGGGTCAATCAGCCCCAGCATTTT.

The gene calls are TRBV29-1 and TRBJ1-2; TRBD1 might be the D (5 bases). Germline V gene lookup returns CDR1 SQVTM and CDR2 ANQGSEA. V gave up 6 bases and J gave up 4 bases, with 12 bases separating them. The CDR3 spans 12 residues. In DNA form, the CDR3 reads TGCAGCGTGGACACCTTGCGCTATGGCTACACCTTC. Amino acid sequence: CSVDTLRYGYTF.